This T cell receptor (beta chain) was found in a study of cytomegalovirus exposure and HLA in healthy donors. Background on the study: Clustering assigned about 76% of the approximately 400 genotyped donors to the Caucasian-associated ancestry cluster. General observations from the study: It was reported in a later analysis that an Asian-associated ancestry cluster showed fewer N-insertions than the 666-donor mean. TCR beta sequences reportedly predicted the HLA-A and HLA-B alleles of most subjects accurately. A missense DCLRE1C variant was associated with V- and J-gene trimming of TCR beta chains in a later analysis, and an independent cohort replicated the association.

Primers: 60 Vbeta forward and 13 Jbeta reverse. Only in-frame clones appear in the TCRdb table, and some are missing; sequencing was by immunoSEQ multiplex PCR. The table includes 95,000 to 100,000 clones, 74% detected once. In this sample, this clone turned up a few times. The antigen is undetermined. The CDR3 totals 14 residues. V shed 7 bases, J shed 3 bases, and the junction held 4 bases outside the gene matches. The V gene's germline CDR1 is MNHEY and CDR2 SMNVEV (reference sequence). The genes are TRBV27 and TRBJ2-2; 8 nucleotides line up with TRBD1. This receptor was taken from a male donor in good health and CMV-seronegative. The sequenced material came from PBMCs. The CDR3 loop is CASKDRVDTGELFF. CDR3 sequence (DNA): TGTGCCAGCAAGGACAGGGTAGACACCGGGGAGCTGTTTTTT.